These T cell receptor beta chains were read from a single sample in a study of type 1 regulatory T cells. The antigens of these receptors remain unknown. TCRdb recomputed calls from the reads with MiXCR, one row per CDR3 protein. Counted here are under 85,000 distinct CDR3 sequences, 45% to 50% occurring once; the ten biggest clones make up approximately 2%. The sample comprised cultured non-Tr1 T cells, either the whole culture or a sorted T cell fraction (not recorded which). These receptors originate from a human donor in good health. Both conserved end residues are part of each CDR3. The order of the fields is D gene, clone size, J gene, V gene, CDR3 DNA, CDR3 protein. D genes are given only for firm matches. The listing skips clone size in some rows; elsewhere it reads once, few, many or a size class.

>NA|many|TRBJ2-3|TRBV7-9
TGTGCCAGCAGCGGACGACAGGTGATCACAGATACGCAGTATTTT
CASSGRQVITDTQYF
>NA|NA|TRBJ2-5|TRBV7-9
TGTGCCAGCAGCCCCCAAGGGGGGGTAGAGACCCAGTACTTC
CASSPQGGVETQYF
>NA|NA|TRBJ2-2|TRBV5-1
TGCGCCAGCAGCTTGGATGCGGGGAGGACCGGGGAGCTGTTTTTT
CASSLDAGRTGELFF
>TRBD1|NA|TRBJ1-5|TRBV4-1
TGCGCCAGCAGCCCGACAGGGTTGGATCAGCCCCAGCATTTT
CASSPTGLDQPQHF
>NA|NA|TRBJ2-5|TRBV3-1
TGTGCCAGCAGCCACAGGGGCCCAAGGCAAGAGACCCAGTACTTC
CASSHRGPRQETQYF
>NA|NA|TRBJ1-6|TRBV7-9
TGTGCCAGCAGCCGCGCCGGGCAATGGAGCTCCTATAATTCACCCCTCCACTTT
CASSRAGQWSSYNSPLHF
>TRBD1|NA|TRBJ2-7|TRBV28
TGTGCCAGCAGCATAGACAGGGCCCACGAGCAGTACTTC
CASSIDRAHEQYF
>NA|NA|TRBJ2-1|TRBV7-2
TGTGCCAGCAGCCCCCAGGGACGATTGGTCAATGAGCAGTTCTTC
CASSPQGRLVNEQFF
>NA|NA|TRBJ1-1|TRBV6-6
TGTGCCAGCAGTGACAGGAACCAGAACACTGAAGCTTTCTTT
CASSDRNQNTEAFF
>NA|NA|TRBJ1-5|TRBV29-1
TGCAGCGTTTCCATCACGGATAGCAATCAGCCCCAGCATTTT
CSVSITDSNQPQHF
>TRBD1|NA|TRBJ1-3|TRBV7-9
TGTGCCAGCAGCTCGACTTACAGGGGAGGGGGAAACACCATATATTTT
CASSSTYRGGGNTIYF
>TRBD1|NA|TRBJ2-3|TRBV20-1
TGCAGTGCTAGAGTGGGGACAGTCGACGATACGCAGTATTTT
CSARVGTVDDTQYF
>TRBD1|NA|TRBJ1-4|TRBV20-1
TGCAGTGCTAGTCGGACAGGGACCACTAATGAAAAACTGTTTTTT
CSASRTGTTNEKLFF
>NA|few|TRBJ2-6|TRBV10-2
TGCGCCAGCAGTGAAAGGGGAGGCTCTGGGGCCAACGTCCTGACTTTC
CASSERGGSGANVLTF
>TRBD1|NA|TRBJ2-7|TRBV19
TGTGCCAGTAGTACGGGACAGATGAGCTCCTACGAGCAGTACTTC
CASSTGQMSSYEQYF
>TRBD1|NA|TRBJ2-1|TRBV7-9
TGTGCCAGCAGCCACAGGGGCGATGAGCAGTTCTTC
CASSHRGDEQFF
>NA|many|TRBJ2-5|TRBV10-3
TGTGCCATCGGAGCAATGATACAGGGCGGGCAGACCCAGTACTTC
CAIGAMIQGGQTQYF
>NA|NA|TRBJ2-1|TRBV20-1
TGCAGTGCTAGATCCCAGGGGTTCTCCTACAATGAGCAGTTCTTC
CSARSQGFSYNEQFF
>NA|NA|TRBJ2-3|TRBV19
TGTGCCAGTAGAGTCCGGGATACGCAGTATTTT
CASRVRDTQYF
>TRBD1|NA|TRBJ1-2|TRBV12-3/TRBV12-4
TGTGCCAGCAGTTCCGGGACAGGGATGACCTTCTATGGCTACACCTTC
CASSSGTGMTFYGYTF
>NA|NA|TRBJ2-2|TRBV7-2
TGTGCCAGCAGATCCTCCCTAGGCTCGAACACCGGGGAGCTGTTTTTT
CASRSSLGSNTGELFF
>NA|NA|TRBJ1-1|TRBV18
TGTGCCAGCTCACCCCCGTCTGGGGTGAGAACTGAAGCTTTCTTT
CASSPPSGVRTEAFF
>NA|NA|TRBJ2-5|TRBV5-5
TGTGCCAGCAGCTTTCAGGGGAGACGGTCTTCTCAAGAGACCCAGTACTTC
CASSFQGRRSSQETQYF
>NA|NA|TRBJ1-6|TRBV28
TGTGCCAGCATCGAGAGTGTGGGGGAGTATTCACCCCTCCACTTT
CASIESVGEYSPLHF
>NA|many|TRBJ2-6|TRBV29-1
TGCAGCGTTGAGGGTGAGGGGGGGGCCAACGTCCTGACTTTC
CSVEGEGGANVLTF
>TRBD1|NA|TRBJ2-1|TRBV29-1
TGCAGCGTAGCAAGACAGGGCGGAAACAATGAGCAGTTCTTC
CSVARQGGNNEQFF
>NA|NA|TRBJ2-3|TRBV6-5
TGTGCCAGCAGTTACTCGGGCCACCTGGGGGATACGCAGTATTTT
CASSYSGHLGDTQYF
>NA|NA|TRBJ2-1|TRBV7-3
TGTGCCAGCAGCTTAATGGTCAGCTCCTACAATGAGCAGTTCTTC
CASSLMVSSYNEQFF
>NA|NA|TRBJ1-1|TRBV7-2
TGTGCCAGCAGCTTAGTAGGGGGTGGCACTGAAGCTTTCTTT
CASSLVGGGTEAFF
>NA|few|TRBJ2-7|TRBV7-9
TGTGCCAGCAGTGGACAAAAAGACTACGAGCAGTACTTC
CASSGQKDYEQYF
>NA|few|TRBJ1-1|TRBV7-9
TGTGCCAGCAGTGTAGCGAACACTGAAGCTTTCTTT
CASSVANTEAFF
>NA|NA|TRBJ2-7|TRBV3-1
TGTGCCAGCAGTAAACAGGGATCCGCCGAGCAGTACTTC
CASSKQGSAEQYF
>TRBD1|once|TRBJ1-2|TRBV27
TGTGCCAGCAGTCCCAGACGACAGGGGGCTGGGGGCTACACCTTC
CASSPRRQGAGGYTF
>TRBD2|NA|TRBJ2-1|TRBV11-3
TGTGCCAGCAGCTACGGGGGGAGGAATGAGCAGTTCTTC
CASSYGGRNEQFF
>TRBD2|NA|TRBJ2-7|TRBV20-1
TGCAGTGCTAGAGAGGTTAGCGGGGCGGGTGAGCAGTACTTC
CSAREVSGAGEQYF
>TRBD1|many|TRBJ2-1|TRBV7-9
TGTGCCAGCATCCCCGGCACAGGGGGCAATGAGCAGTTCTTC
CASIPGTGGNEQFF
>TRBD2|once|TRBJ2-7|TRBV10-3
TGTGCCATCAGTGAGTCGGCCGGGACTAGCGGCTACGAGCAGTACTTC
CAISESAGTSGYEQYF
>NA|NA|TRBJ2-3|TRBV5-5
NA
CASSFAAGAPATWYF
>NA|NA|TRBJ1-3|TRBV12-3/TRBV12-4
TGTGCCAGCAGTCCCCGGACAGTCTCTGGAAACACCATATATTTT
CASSPRTVSGNTIYF
>TRBD2|NA|TRBJ2-7|TRBV6-1
TGTGCCAGCAGGGACAATAGCGGGGGGATCTACGAGCAGCACTTC
CASRDNSGGIYEQHF
>NA|few|TRBJ2-2|TRBV7-2
TGTGCCAGCAGCTTAGTTCGCGCGGGCACGAACACCGGGGAGCTGTTTTTT
CASSLVRAGTNTGELFF
>TRBD1|once|TRBJ2-1|TRBV7-8
TGTGCCAGCAGCCCCGGACAGGGGTCCTACAATGAGCAGTTCTTC
CASSPGQGSYNEQFF
>NA|NA|TRBJ2-5|TRBV19
TGTGCCAGTAGTGACCAGGGGTACCAAGAGACCCAGTACTTC
CASSDQGYQETQYF
>TRBD1|NA|TRBJ2-7|TRBV7-2
TGTGCCAGCAGCTATGGGACAGGCGAGTACGAGCAGTACTTC
CASSYGTGEYEQYF
>NA|few|TRBJ2-2|TRBV7-2
TGTGCCAGTGCACCCAGGGGAACCGGGGAGCTGTTTTTT
CASAPRGTGELFF
>NA|NA|TRBJ2-1|TRBV5-1
TGCGCCAGCAGCTTGGAACCTACGGCGAGGTACAATGAGCAGTTCTTC
CASSLEPTARYNEQFF
>NA|many|TRBJ2-1|TRBV12-3/TRBV12-4
TGTGCCAGCAGTTTAGATGGGGTTTACAATGAGCAGTTCTTC
CASSLDGVYNEQFF
>NA|NA|TRBJ2-6|TRBV28
TGTGCCAGCAGGGACTCTGGGGCCAACGTCCTGACTTTC
CASRDSGANVLTF
>NA|many|TRBJ2-2|TRBV12-3/TRBV12-4
TGTGCCAGCAGTTTAGCAAGGGGGAACACCGGGGAGCTGTTTTTT
CASSLARGNTGELFF
>TRBD1|once|TRBJ2-5|TRBV7-8
TGTGCCAGCAGCTTAGGGGGGACAGTAAGAGAGACCCAGTACTTC
CASSLGGTVRETQYF
>TRBD1|NA|TRBJ1-4|TRBV4-2
TGTGCCAGCAGCCAAGATATAGGCGGACAGGGACATGAAAAACTGTTTTTT
CASSQDIGGQGHEKLFF
>NA|NA|TRBJ1-4|TRBV7-4
TGTGCCAGCAGCTTCAAACACCCGCGGGGAGTAAACGAAAAACTGTTTTTT
CASSFKHPRGVNEKLFF
>TRBD2|NA|TRBJ2-5|TRBV30
TGTGCCTGGAGCTTGGGACTAGCGGGGACGGAGACCCAGTACTTC
CAWSLGLAGTETQYF
>NA|NA|TRBJ1-2|TRBV28
TGTGCCAGCAGTTATCGGAACTATGGCTACACCTTC
CASSYRNYGYTF
>NA|NA|TRBJ2-5|TRBV5-1
TGCGCCAGCAGCTTGGCCGGGGGTAAGGAGACCCAGTACTTC
CASSLAGGKETQYF